The 4 T cell receptor beta chains reported below all come from one sample, sequenced in a study of vaccination effects on CD4 cells after COVID-19. Antigens for these TCRs are unknown. Upon completion of more than eight days in culture, CD4+ T cells were isolated. Participants were vaccinated with two doses of either the BNT162b2 or mRNA-1273 vaccine. The repertoire was sequenced with immunoSEQ multiplex PCR; TCRdb's copy has only in-frame clones and lacks some. The sample lists approximately 38,000 clones; around two thirds were seen once. The sequencing used CD4+ T cells from PBMCs cultured without peptide, collected after COVID-19 vaccination. These receptors were collected from a human donor who received a COVID-19 vaccine.

The chain combines TRBV5-4 with TRBJ2-1; 9 nucleotides agree with TRBD1. V lost 1 base and J lost 10; bases outside the gene matches: 12. The CDR3 has 16 residues. Germline V gives CDR1 SGHNT, CDR2 YYREEE (reference sequence). CDR3 DNA: TGTGCCAGCAGCTTGTACGGACAGGGGAACAATTGGGAGCAGTTCTTC. Translating it yields CASSLYGQGNNWEQFF.

This clone was detected once. The rearrangement links TRBV6-1 to TRBJ1-3, with D hard to call. The CDR3 is 14 amino acids. Germline V gene data show CDR1 as MNHNS and CDR2 as SASEGT. The V gene lost 1 base and the J gene lost 2 bases, with 6 bases spanning the gap. This CDR3 reads CASSEGWAGNTIYF. Here the CDR3 DNA reads TGTGCCAGCAGTGAAGGCTGGGCTGGAAACACCATATATTTT.

This clone was observed a handful of times. The J gene is TRBJ1-5, the V gene TRBV28; D remains unclear. The germline V gene encodes CDR1 MDHEN and CDR2 SYDVKM. The CDR3 loop spans 12 amino acids. Trimming took off 6 bases at V and 7 bases at J, with 10 bases between the two ends. CDR3 protein: CASRRGWQPQHF. CDR3 coding DNA: TGTGCCAGCAGAAGAGGGTGGCAGCCCCAGCATTTT.

The chain employs TRBV19 and TRBJ2-3; 15 nucleotides agree with TRBD2. V lost 5 bases, J lost 8 bases, and 11 bases stayed unmatched. This CDR3 comprises 17 residues. CDR1 and CDR2 (germline): LNHDA, SQIVND (reference sequence). The CDR3 region is CASSQSGLAGGPGTQYF. The CDR3 DNA follows: TGTGCCAGTAGTCAATCCGGACTAGCGGGGGGGCCGGGTACGCAGTATTTT.